Sequencing of this T cell receptor (beta chain) was carried out in a study of tumor-infiltrating lymphocytes in primary liver carcinoma. In the study overall: The patients presented with primary liver carcinoma, which was managed through surgical resection. Roughly 3.5 to 7.13 million productive TCRbeta reads were obtained per sample, with similar numbers across tissue types.

The investigators made TCR beta cDNA from around 530 ng total RNA, using a constant-region primer. Libraries for TCR beta were built through three nested multiplex PCR rounds, which together made up a slightly modified ARM-PCR procedure. The study ran its first two PCR rounds for roughly 9 cycles each, using TRBV1-TRBV30 forward primers and a C-beta reverse primer. TCRdb analysed the multiplex PCR reads with MiXCR anew, one entry per CDR3 protein. The sample includes about 320,000 distinct CDR3 sequences, 65% of them seen just once. Study results and caveats: Unsorted bulk sampling ruled out any CD4+ versus CD8+ repertoire comparison.

This clonotype was recorded many times. Its specificity is unknown. It was unsorted whole blood that yielded blood RNA, and germline DNA was also extracted. The study enrolled treatment-naive patients with chronic HBV infection. This CDR3 has 12 amino acids. V shed 11 bases and J shed 2 bases, with 9 bases lying between them. The source material was peripheral blood. The chain recombines TRBV12-3 or TRBV12-4 with TRBJ2-2; D unclear. This clonotype originated in a man between 35 and 55 years old with primary liver carcinoma and hepatitis B virus infection. CDR3 DNA sequence: TGTGCCGTCAGCAAAAACACCGGGGAGCTGTTTTTT. Translated, it gives CAVSKNTGELFF.